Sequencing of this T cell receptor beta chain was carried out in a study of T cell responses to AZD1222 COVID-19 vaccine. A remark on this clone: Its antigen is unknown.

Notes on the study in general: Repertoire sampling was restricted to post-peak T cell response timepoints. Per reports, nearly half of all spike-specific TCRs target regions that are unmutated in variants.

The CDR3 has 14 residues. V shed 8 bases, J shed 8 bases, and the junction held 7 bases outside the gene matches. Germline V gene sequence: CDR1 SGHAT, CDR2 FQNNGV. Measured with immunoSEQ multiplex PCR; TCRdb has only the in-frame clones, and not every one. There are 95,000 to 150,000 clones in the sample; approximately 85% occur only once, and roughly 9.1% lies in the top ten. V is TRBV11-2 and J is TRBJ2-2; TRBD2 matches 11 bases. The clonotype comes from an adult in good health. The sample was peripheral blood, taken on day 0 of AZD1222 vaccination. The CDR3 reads CASRVAGGLGELFF. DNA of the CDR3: TGTGCCAGCCGAGTAGCGGGAGGGTTGGGGGAGCTGTTTTTT.